Sequencing of this T cell receptor (beta chain) was carried out in a study of long-term antiretroviral therapy in people with HIV. With survey level as its setting, the immunoSEQ assay was v3.0. The protocol was immunoSEQ multiplex PCR, while the TCRdb copy is restricted to in-frame clones and leaves out a portion. The sample comprises about 17,000 clones, roughly four fifths of which are singletons, and 8.5% to 9.5% rests with the top ten. This receptor was identified in a man aged 18 to 30 with HIV. The source was unsorted PBMCs, collected 0.3 years after starting antiretroviral therapy.

This chain's CDR3 is CASRTGSSYNEQFF. The CDR3 DNA is TGTGCCAGCAGGACAGGGAGCTCCTACAATGAGCAGTTCTTC. The genes are TRBV2 and TRBJ2-1, with 7 bases that match TRBD1. The germline CDR1 and CDR2 sequences are SNHLY and FYNNEI. V trimming: 6 bases; J trimming: 0 bases; junction bases outside the gene matches: 2. This CDR3 contains 14 residues.